This TCR beta chain was sequenced for a study of cytomegalovirus exposure and HLA in healthy donors. The PCR made use of 60 Vbeta and 13 Jbeta primers. Sequencing was performed with immunoSEQ multiplex PCR; in TCRdb, only in-frame clones are kept and a portion is missing. The repertoire holds approximately 200,000 clones, 60% to 85% seen once, with over 1.5% in the top ten. Points from the study as a whole: Compared with the approximately 700-donor mean, an Asian-associated ancestry cluster reportedly had fewer N-insertions, according to a later analysis.

Notes on this clone: Its cognate antigen is unknown.

The specimen was PBMCs. This TCR was sampled from a girl aged 10 to 17 in good health and CMV-seropositive.

The CDR3 protein is CASSWVAGVHTGELFF. The CDR3 DNA reads TGTGCCAGCAGCTGGGTAGCGGGGGTGCACACCGGGGAGCTGTTTTTT. The chain is built from TRBV7-2 and TRBJ2-2; 9 bases align to TRBD2. CDR1 is SGHTA, CDR2 FQGNSA, per germline. V lost 4 bases and J lost 3; bases outside the gene matches: 6. The CDR3 runs to 16 residues. Full variable domain (remainder filled in from reference TRBV7-2 and TRBJ2-2): GAGVSQSPSNKVTEKGKDVELRCDPISGHTALYWYRQSLGQGLEFLIYFQGNSAPDKSGLPSDRFSAERTGGSVSTLTIQRTQQEDSAVYLCASSWVAGVHTGELFFGEGSRLTVL.